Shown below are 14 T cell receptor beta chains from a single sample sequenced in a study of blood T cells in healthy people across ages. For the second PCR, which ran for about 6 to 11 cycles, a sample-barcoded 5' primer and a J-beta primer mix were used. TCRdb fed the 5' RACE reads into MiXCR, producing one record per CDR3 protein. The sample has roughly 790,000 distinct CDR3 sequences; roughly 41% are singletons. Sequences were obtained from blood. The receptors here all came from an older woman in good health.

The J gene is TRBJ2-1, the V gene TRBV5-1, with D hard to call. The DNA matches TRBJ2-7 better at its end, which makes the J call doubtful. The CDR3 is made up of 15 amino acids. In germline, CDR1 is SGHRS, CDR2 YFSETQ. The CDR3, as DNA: TGCGCCAGCAGCTTGAGGTCCACCTCCTACAATGAGCAGTACTTC. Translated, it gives CASSLRSTSYNEQYF.

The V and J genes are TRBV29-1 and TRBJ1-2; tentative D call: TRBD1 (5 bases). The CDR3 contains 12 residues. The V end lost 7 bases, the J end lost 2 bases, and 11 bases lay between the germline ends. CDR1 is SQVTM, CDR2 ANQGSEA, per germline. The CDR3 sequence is CSDGGSNYGYTF. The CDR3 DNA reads TGCAGCGACGGGGGTAGCAACTATGGCTACACCTTC.

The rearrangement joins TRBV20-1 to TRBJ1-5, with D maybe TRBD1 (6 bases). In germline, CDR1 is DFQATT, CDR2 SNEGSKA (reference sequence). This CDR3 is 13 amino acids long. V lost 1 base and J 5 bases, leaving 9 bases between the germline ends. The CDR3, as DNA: TGCAGTGCTAGAGGGACAGTTGATCAGCCCCAGCATTTT. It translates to CSARGTVDQPQHF.

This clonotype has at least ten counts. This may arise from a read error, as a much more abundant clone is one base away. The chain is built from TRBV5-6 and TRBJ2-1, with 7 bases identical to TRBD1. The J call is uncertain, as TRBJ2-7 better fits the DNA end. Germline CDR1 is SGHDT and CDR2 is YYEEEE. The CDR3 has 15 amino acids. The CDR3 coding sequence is TGTGCCAGCAGCCAGGGGGTAAGCTCCTACAATGAGCAGTACTTC. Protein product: CASSQGVSSYNEQYF.

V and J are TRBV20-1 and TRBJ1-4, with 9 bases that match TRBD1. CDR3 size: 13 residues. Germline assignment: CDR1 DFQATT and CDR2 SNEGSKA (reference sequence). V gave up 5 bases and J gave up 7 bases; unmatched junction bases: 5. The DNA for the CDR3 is TGCAGTGCTGGGGGACAGGGATTTGAAAAACTGTTTTTT. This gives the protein CSAGGQGFEKLFF.

CDR3 in amino acids: CASSSYRPNTGELFF. CDR3 coding DNA: TGTGCCAGCAGTTCTTACCGACCGAACACCGGGGAGCTGTTTTTT. The chain employs TRBV6-2 or TRBV6-3 and TRBJ2-2, with D uncertain. Germline CDR1 and CDR2: MNHEY and SVGEGT. Trimming took 4 bases from V and 0 from J, leaving 9 bases between them. This CDR3 is 15 amino acids long.

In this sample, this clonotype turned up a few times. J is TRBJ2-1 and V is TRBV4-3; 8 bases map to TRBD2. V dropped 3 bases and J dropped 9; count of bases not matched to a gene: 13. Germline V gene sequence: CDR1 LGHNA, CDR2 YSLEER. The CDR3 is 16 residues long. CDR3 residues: CASSHEVSSGSGEQFF. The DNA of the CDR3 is TGCGCCAGCAGCCACGAAGTGTCTAGCGGGTCGGGTGAGCAGTTCTTC.

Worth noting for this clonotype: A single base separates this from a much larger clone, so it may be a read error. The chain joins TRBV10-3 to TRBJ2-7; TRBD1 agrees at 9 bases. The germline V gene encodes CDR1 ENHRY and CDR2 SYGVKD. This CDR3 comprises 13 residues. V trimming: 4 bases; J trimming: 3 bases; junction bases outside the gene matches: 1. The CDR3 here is CAISGGQGYEQYF. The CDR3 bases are TGTGCCATCAGTGGGGGACAGGGCTACGAGCAGTACTTC.

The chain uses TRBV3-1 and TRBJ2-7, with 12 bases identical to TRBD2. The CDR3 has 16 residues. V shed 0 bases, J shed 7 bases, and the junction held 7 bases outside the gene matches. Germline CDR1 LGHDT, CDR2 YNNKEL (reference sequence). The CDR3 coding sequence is TGTGCCAGCAGCCAAGATGGGCTAGCGGGGGGGCGAGAGCAGTACTTC. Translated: CASSQDGLAGGREQYF.

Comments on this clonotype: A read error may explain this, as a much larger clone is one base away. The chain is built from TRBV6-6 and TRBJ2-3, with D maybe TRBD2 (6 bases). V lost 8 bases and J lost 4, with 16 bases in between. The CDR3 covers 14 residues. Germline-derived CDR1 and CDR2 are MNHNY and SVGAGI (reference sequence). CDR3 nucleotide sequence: TGTGCCAGCGGCGGGGACCTGGAAGCAGATACGCAGTATTTT. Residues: CASGGDLEADTQYF.

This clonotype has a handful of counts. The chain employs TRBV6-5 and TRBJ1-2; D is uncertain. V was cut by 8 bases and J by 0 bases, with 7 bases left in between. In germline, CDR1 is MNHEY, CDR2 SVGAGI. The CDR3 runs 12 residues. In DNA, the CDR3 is TGTGCCAGCCAGGAAGCTAACTATGGCTACACCTTC. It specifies CASQEANYGYTF.

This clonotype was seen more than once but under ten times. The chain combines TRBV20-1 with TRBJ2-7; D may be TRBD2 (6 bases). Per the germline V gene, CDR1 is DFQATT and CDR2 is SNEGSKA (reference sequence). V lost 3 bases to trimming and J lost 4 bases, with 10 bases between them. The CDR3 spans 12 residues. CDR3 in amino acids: CSASGSIYEQYF. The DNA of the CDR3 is TGCAGTGCTAGCGGGAGTATATACGAGCAGTACTTC.

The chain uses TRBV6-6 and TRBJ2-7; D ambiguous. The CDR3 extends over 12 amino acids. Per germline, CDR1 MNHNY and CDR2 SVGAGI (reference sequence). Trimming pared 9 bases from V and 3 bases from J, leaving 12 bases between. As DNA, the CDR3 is TGTGCCAGTCGGAACCAGCTCTACGAGCAGTACTTC. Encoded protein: CASRNQLYEQYF.

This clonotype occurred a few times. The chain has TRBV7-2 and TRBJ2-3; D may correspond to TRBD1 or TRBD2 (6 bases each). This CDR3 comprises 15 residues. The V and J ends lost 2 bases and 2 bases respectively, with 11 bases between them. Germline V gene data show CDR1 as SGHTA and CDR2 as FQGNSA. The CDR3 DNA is TGTGCCAGCAGCTTATGGGGGGCAAACACAGATACGCAGTATTTT. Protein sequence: CASSLWGANTDTQYF.